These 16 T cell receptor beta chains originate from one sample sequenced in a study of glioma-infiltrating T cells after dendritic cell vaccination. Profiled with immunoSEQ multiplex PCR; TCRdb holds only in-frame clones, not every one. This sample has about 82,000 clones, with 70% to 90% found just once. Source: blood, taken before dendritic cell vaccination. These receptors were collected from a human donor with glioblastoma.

CDR3 DNA: TGTGCCAGCAGCCCCCGGGGCGGGGCCGGGGATCAGCCCCAGCATTTT. It translates to CASSPRGGAGDQPQHF. The chain recombines TRBV7-8 with TRBJ1-5; possibly TRBD1 for D (5 bases). Germline values: CDR1 SGHVS, CDR2 FQNEAQ. The CDR3 extends over 16 amino acids. The ends were cut back, 5 bases at V and 5 bases at J, with 19 bases in the middle. Full variable domain (remainder filled in from reference TRBV7-8 and TRBJ1-5): GAGVSQSPRYKVAKRGQDVALRCDPISGHVSLFWYQQALGQGPEFLTYFQNEAQLDKSGLPSDRFFAERPEGSVSTLKIQRTQQEDSAVYLCASSPRGGAGDQPQHFGDGTRLSIL.

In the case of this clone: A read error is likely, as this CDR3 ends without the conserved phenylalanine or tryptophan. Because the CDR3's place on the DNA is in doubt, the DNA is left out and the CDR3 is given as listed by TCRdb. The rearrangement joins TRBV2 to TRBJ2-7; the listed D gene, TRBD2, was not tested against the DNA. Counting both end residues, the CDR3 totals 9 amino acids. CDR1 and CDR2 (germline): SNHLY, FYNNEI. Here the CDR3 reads CASSNGTSD.

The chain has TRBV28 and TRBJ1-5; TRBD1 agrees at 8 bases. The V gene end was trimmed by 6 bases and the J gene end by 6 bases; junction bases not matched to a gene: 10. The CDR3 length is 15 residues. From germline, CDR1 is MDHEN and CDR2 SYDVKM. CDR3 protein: CASRLTGGARQPQHF. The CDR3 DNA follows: TGTGCCAGCAGGTTAACAGGGGGTGCGCGTCAGCCCCAGCATTTT. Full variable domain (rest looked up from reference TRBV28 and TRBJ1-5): DVKVTQSSRYLVKRTGEKVFLECVQDMDHENMFWYRQDPGLGLRLIYFSYDVKMKEKGDIPEGYSVSREKKERFSLILESASTNQTSMYLCASRLTGGARQPQHFGDGTRLSIL.

In DNA, the CDR3 is TGTGCCAGCAGTGAGAAAACCGGGACAGGGTCTCACGAGCAGTACTTC. It codes for CASSEKTGTGSHEQYF. The chain uses TRBV6-1 and TRBJ2-7; 9 bases agree with TRBD1. This CDR3 comprises 16 residues. The germline V gene encodes CDR1 MNHNS and CDR2 SASEGT. Trimming cost V 3 bases and J 5 bases; bases outside gene matches: 11.

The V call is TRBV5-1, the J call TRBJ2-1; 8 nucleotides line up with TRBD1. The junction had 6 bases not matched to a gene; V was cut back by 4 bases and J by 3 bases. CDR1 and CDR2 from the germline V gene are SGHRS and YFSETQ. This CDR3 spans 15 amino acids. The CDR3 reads CASSMGQDRYNEQFF. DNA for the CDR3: TGCGCCAGCAGCATGGGACAGGACCGCTACAATGAGCAGTTCTTC.

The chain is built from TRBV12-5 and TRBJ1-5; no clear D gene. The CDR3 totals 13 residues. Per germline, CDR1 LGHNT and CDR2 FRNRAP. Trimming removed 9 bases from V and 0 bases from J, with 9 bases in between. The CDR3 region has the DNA TGTGCTAGCGGGAGTGATAGCAATCAGCCCCAGCATTTT. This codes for CASGSDSNQPQHF.

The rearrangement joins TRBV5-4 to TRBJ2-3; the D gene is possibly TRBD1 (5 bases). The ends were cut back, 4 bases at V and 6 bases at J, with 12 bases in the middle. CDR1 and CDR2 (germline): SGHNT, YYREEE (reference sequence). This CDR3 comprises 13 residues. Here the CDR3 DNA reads TGTGCCAGCAGCCGTCAGGGAACCGATACGCAGTATTTT. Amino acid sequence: CASSRQGTDTQYF.

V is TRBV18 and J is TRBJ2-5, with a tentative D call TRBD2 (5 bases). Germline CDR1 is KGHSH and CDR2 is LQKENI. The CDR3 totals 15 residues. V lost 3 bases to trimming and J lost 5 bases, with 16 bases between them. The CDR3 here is CASSPAGGRRETQYF. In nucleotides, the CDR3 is TGTGCCAGCTCACCGGCTGGAGGTCGTCGTGAGACCCAGTACTTC.

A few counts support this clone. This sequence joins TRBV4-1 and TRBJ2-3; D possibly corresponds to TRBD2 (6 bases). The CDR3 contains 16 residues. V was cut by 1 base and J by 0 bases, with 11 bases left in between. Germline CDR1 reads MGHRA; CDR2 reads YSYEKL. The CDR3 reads CASSQGFRESTDTQYF. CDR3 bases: TGCGCCAGCAGCCAAGGTTTCCGGGAGAGCACAGATACGCAGTATTTT.

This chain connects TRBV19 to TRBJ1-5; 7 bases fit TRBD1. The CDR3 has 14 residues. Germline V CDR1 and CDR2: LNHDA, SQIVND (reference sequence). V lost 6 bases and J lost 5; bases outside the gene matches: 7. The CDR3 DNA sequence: TGTGCCAGTAGAGGCCCGCAGGGGGATCAGCCCCAGCATTTT. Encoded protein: CASRGPQGDQPQHF.

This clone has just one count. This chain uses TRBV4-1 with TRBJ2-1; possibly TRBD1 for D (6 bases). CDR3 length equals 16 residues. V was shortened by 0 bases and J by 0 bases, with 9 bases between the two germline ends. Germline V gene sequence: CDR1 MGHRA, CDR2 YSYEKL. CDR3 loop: CASSQDDRSSYNEQFF. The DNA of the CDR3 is TGCGCCAGCAGCCAAGATGACAGGAGCTCCTACAATGAGCAGTTCTTC.

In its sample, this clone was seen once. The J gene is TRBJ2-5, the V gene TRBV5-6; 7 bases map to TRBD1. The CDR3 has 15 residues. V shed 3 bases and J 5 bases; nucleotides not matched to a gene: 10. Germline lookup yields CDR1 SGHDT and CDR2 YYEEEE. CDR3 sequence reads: CASSSTGSLRETQYF. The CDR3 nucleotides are TGTGCCAGCAGCTCGACAGGGTCTTTAAGGGAGACCCAGTACTTC. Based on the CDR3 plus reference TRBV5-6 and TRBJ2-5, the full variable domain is DAGVTQSPTHLIKTRGQQVTLRCSPKSGHDTVSWYQQALGQGPQFIFQYYEEEERQRGNFPDRFSGHQFPNYSSELNVNALLLGDSALYLCASSSTGSLRETQYFGPGTRLLVL.

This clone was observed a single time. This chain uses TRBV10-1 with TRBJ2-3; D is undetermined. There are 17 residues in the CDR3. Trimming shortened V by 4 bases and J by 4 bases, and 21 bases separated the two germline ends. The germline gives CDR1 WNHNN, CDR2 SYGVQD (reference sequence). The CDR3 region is CASSGLPTRGFPDTQYF. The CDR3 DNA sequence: TGCGCCAGCAGTGGATTGCCTACCCGCGGCTTTCCAGATACGCAGTATTTT.

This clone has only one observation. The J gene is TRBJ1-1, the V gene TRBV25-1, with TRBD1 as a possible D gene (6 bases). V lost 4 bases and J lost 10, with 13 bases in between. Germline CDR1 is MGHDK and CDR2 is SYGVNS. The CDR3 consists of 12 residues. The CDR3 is CASSGPGGLAFF. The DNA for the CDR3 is TGTGCCAGCAGTGGTCCGGGGGGGCTAGCTTTCTTT.

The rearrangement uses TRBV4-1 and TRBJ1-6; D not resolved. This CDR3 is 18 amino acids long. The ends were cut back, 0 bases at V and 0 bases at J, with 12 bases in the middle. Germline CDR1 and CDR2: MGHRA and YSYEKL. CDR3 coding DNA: TGCGCCAGCAGCCAAGATTGGCAGTTAAGCTCCTATAATTCACCCCTCCACTTT. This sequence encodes CASSQDWQLSSYNSPLHF.

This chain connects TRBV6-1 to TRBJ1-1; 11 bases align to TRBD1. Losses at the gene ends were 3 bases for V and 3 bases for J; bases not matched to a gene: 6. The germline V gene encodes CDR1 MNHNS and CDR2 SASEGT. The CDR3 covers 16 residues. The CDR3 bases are TGTGCCAGCAGTGATGGACAGGGGGCGCTTCACACTGAAGCTTTCTTT. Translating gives CASSDGQGALHTEAFF.